A selection of T cell receptor beta chains follows, all from one sample in a study of blood T cell repertoires in COVID-19. Profiled with immunoSEQ multiplex PCR; TCRdb holds only in-frame clones, not every one. Here the sample spans some 220,000 clones, 83% being singletons. Sequenced material: peripheral blood. The source is a woman aged 30 to 39 with COVID-19, enrolled during active disease. CDR3s include the opening cysteine and the closing phenylalanine or tryptophan. D genes are given only for firm matches. Expanded clones get a size class; other rows say once, few or many, or leave the size out.

len,j_gene,v_gene,abundance,d_gene,CDR3nt,CDR3aa
16,TRBJ2-2,TRBV5-5,-,-,TGTGCCAGCAGCTTTAAACGTTTACTGAACACCGGGGAGCTGTTTTTT,CASSFKRLLNTGELFF
15,TRBJ1-5,TRBV19,-,TRBD1,TGTGCCAGTAAGGGACAGGGGAATGGCAATCAGCCCCAGCATTTT,CASKGQGNGNQPQHF
18,TRBJ2-7,TRBV6-1,-,-,TGTGCCAGCAGTGAAGGCCGGTGGAGGGGGCTTACCTCCTACGAGCAGTACTTC,CASSEGRWRGLTSYEQYF
17,TRBJ2-3,TRBV19,-,-,TGTGCCAGTAGCCCAACCCTCCGACAGGTAGTTACAGATACGCAGTATTTT,CASSPTLRQVVTDTQYF
13,TRBJ1-2,TRBV5-6,-,TRBD1,TGTGCCAGCAGAGGAGGGGGCCTCTATGGCTACACCTTC,CASRGGGLYGYTF
16,TRBJ2-3,TRBV19,-,TRBD2,TGTGCCAGTAGTATTTCGGGGAGGGGTAGCACAGATACGCAGTATTTT,CASSISGRGSTDTQYF
15,TRBJ1-2,TRBV6-4,-,-,TGTGCCAGCAGTGACTCGAGTCGGGGGAACTATGGCTACACCTTC,CASSDSSRGNYGYTF
14,TRBJ1-1,TRBV28,-,-,TGTGCCAGCCCCCCCGCAGGGGAGGGGACTGAAGCTTTCTTT,CASPPAGEGTEAFF
14,TRBJ2-2,TRBV7-7,-,-,TGTGCCAGCGAGCGTAACACGAACACCGGGGAGCTGTTTTTT,CASERNTNTGELFF
15,TRBJ1-4,TRBV25-1,-,-,TGTGCCAGCAGTAGTCGACGGACATCTAATGAAAAACTGTTTTTT,CASSSRRTSNEKLFF
15,TRBJ2-5,TRBV5-1,-,-,TGCGCCAGCAGCTTGGTAGGAGTGAACCAAGAGACCCAGTACTTC,CASSLVGVNQETQYF
14,TRBJ1-1,TRBV14,-,TRBD1,TGTGCCAGCAGTTTTGGACAGGGGAACACTGAAGCTTTCTTT,CASSFGQGNTEAFF
12,TRBJ2-1,TRBV19,-,-,TGTGCCAGTTTTGGGTCGGGAGATGAGCAGTTCTTC,CASFGSGDEQFF
17,TRBJ1-1,TRBV24-1,few,-,TGTGCCACCAGTGATTTATCTATGGGACACTTGAACACTGAAGCTTTCTTT,CATSDLSMGHLNTEAFF
14,TRBJ2-4,TRBV7-2,-,-,TGTGCCAGCAGCTCGAGGGGGGGCAAAAACATTCAGTACTTC,CASSSRGGKNIQYF
12,TRBJ1-5,TRBV7-2,-,-,TGTGCCAGCAGCTTACCTAATCAGCCCCAGCATTTT,CASSLPNQPQHF